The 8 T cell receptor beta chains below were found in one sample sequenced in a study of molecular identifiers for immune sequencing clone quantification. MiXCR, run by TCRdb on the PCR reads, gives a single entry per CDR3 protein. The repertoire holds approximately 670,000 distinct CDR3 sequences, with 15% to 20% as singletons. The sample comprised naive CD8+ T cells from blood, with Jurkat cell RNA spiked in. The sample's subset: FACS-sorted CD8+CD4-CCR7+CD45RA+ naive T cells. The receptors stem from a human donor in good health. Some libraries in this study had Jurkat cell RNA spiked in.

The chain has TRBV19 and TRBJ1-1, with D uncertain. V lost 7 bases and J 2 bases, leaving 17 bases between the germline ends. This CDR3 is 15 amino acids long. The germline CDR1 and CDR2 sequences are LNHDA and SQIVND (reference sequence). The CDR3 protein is CASTPGTRGNTEAFF. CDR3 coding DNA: TGTGCCAGTACCCCCGGTACTCGGGGTAACACTGAAGCTTTCTTT.

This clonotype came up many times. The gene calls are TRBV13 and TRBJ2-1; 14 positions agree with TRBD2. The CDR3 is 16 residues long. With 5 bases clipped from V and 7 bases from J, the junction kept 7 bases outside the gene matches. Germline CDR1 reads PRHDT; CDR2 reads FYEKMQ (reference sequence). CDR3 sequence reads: CASSPGTSGSLNEQFF. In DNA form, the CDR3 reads TGTGCCAGCAGCCCGGGGACTAGCGGGAGTTTGAATGAGCAGTTCTTC.

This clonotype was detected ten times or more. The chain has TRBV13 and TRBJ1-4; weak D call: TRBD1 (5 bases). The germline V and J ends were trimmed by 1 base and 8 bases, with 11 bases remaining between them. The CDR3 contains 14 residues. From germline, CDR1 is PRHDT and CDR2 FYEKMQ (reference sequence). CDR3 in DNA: TGTGCCAGCAGCTTAGCAGGGAACGAGGAAAAACTGTTTTTT. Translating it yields CASSLAGNEEKLFF.

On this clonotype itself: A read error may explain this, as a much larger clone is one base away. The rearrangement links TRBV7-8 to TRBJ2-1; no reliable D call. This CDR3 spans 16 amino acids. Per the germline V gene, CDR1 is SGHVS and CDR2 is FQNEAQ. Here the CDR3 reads CASSLGPRGPPVEQLF. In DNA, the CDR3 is TGTGCCAGCAGCTTAGGTCCGCGAGGCCCCCCCGTTGAGCAGCTCTTC.

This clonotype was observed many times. Here the CDR3 reads CSASNRESYEQYF. For the CDR3, the DNA is TGCAGTGCTTCGAACCGAGAGTCCTACGAGCAGTACTTC. The chain carries TRBV20-1 and TRBJ2-7; no definite D call. From germline, CDR1 is DFQATT and CDR2 SNEGSKA (reference sequence). The CDR3 runs to 13 residues. The V end was cut by 5 bases, the J end by 1 base, with 12 bases between.

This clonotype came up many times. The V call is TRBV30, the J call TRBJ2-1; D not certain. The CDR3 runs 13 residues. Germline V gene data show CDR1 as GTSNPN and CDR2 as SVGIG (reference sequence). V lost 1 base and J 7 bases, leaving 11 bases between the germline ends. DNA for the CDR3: TGTGCCTGGAGTGCAGCCTCGGCGAATGAGCAGTTCTTC. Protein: CAWSAASANEQFF.

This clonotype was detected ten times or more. The CDR3 protein is CASSKTQNTEAFF. DNA of the CDR3: TGTGCCAGCAGTAAGACACAGAACACTGAAGCTTTCTTT. The rearrangement uses TRBV6-5 and TRBJ1-1, with D unresolved. The germline V gene has CDR1 MNHEY and CDR2 SVGAGI. The CDR3 length is 13 residues. V lost 5 bases to trimming and J lost 1 base, with 8 bases between them.

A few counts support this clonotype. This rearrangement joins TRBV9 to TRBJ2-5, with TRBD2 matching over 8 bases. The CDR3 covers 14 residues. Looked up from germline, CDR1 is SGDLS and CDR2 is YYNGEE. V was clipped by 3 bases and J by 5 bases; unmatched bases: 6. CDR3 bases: TGTGCCAGCAGCGCCGGGGGGGCCGCCGAGACCCAGTACTTC. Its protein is CASSAGGAAETQYF. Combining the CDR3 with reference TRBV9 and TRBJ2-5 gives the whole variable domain DSGVTQTPKHLITATGQRVTLRCSPRSGDLSVYWYQQSLDQGLQFLIQYYNGEERAKGNILERFSAQQFPDLHSELNLSSLELGDSALYFCASSAGGAAETQYFGPGTRLLVL.